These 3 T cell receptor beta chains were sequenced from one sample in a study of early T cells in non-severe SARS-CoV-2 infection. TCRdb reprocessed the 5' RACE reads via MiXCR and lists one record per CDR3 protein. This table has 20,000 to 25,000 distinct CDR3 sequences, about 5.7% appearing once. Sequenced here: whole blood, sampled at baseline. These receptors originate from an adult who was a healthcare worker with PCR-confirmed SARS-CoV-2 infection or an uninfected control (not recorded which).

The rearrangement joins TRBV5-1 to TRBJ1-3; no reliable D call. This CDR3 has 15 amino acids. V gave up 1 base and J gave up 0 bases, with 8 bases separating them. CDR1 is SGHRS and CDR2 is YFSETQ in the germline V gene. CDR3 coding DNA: TGCGCCAGCAGCTTGAGCAGCCACTCTGGAAACACCATATATTTT. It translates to CASSLSSHSGNTIYF.

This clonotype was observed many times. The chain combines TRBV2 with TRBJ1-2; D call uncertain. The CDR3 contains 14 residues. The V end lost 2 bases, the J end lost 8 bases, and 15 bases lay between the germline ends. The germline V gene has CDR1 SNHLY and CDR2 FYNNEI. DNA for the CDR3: TGTGCCAGCAGTGAAATCTCAGGTGTGAGGGGCTACACCTTC. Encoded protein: CASSEISGVRGYTF.

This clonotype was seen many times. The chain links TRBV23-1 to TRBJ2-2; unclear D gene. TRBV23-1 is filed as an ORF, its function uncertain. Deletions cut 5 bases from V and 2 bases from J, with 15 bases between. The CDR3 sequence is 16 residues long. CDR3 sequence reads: CASSCSTTLNTGELFF. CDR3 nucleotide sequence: TGCGCCAGCAGTTGTTCCACAACCCTTAACACCGGGGAGCTGTTTTTT.